A single sample gave rise to the 5 T cell receptor beta chains below, sequenced in a study of T cells in Graves' hyperthyroidism and ophthalmopathy. RNA transcripts gave rise to amplified TCR beta CDR3 regions. First-round RT-PCR targeting the TCR CDR3 was performed with the HTBI primer set. TCRdb itself ran the multiplex PCR reads through MiXCR, one entry per CDR3 protein. The table records about 720,000 distinct CDR3 sequences, under 20% of them present only once. Sample: blood. The receptors were sampled from a woman aged 45 to 65 with Graves' hyperthyroidism that later progressed to Graves' ophthalmopathy.

The DNA for the CDR3 is TGTGCCAGCAGCTCCAACGGACAGATCTATGGCTACACCTTC. It encodes CASSSNGQIYGYTF. This rearrangement joins TRBV5-4 to TRBJ1-2, with TRBD1 as a possible D gene (6 bases). Germline CDR1 SGHNT, CDR2 YYREEE (reference sequence). The CDR3 spans 14 residues. V gave up 3 bases and J gave up 4 bases, with 13 bases separating them. Combining the CDR3 with reference TRBV5-4 and TRBJ1-2 gives the whole variable domain ETGVTQSPTHLIKTRGQQVTLRCSSQSGHNTVSWYQQALGQGPQFIFQYYREEENGRGNFPPRFSGLQFPNYSSELNVNALELDDSALYLCASSSNGQIYGYTFGSGTRLTVV.

This clonotype was observed a handful of times. The CDR3 spells CSARGTGDSPLHF. In DNA, the CDR3 is TGCAGTGCTAGAGGGACAGGGGACTCACCCCTCCACTTT. The rearrangement links TRBV20-1 to TRBJ1-6, with TRBD1 matching over 9 bases. The CDR3 length is 13 residues. V gave up 1 base and J gave up 10 bases; unmatched junction bases: 2. In germline, CDR1 is DFQATT, CDR2 SNEGSKA (reference sequence).

J is TRBJ1-6 and V is TRBV28, with 9 bases that match TRBD1. From germline, CDR1 is MDHEN and CDR2 SYDVKM. The CDR3 is made up of 14 amino acids. Germline trimming cut 7 bases from V and 7 bases from J; bases unmatched to any gene: 5. The DNA for the CDR3 is TGTGCCAGCACCTCGGGACAGGGCAATTCACCCCTCCACTTT. Residues: CASTSGQGNSPLHF.

The chain uses TRBV4-1 and TRBJ1-5; a weak D match, TRBD1 (5 bases). The CDR3 is 16 amino acids. Trimming took off 0 bases at V and 5 bases at J, with 14 bases between the two ends. The germline V gene has CDR1 MGHRA and CDR2 YSYEKL. The chain's CDR3 is CASSQDVGTKHQPQHF. The CDR3 DNA is TGCGCCAGCAGCCAAGATGTGGGGACCAAACATCAGCCCCAGCATTTT.

The table lists this clonotype with a few counts. The J gene is TRBJ1-4, the V gene TRBV20-1; 7 bases are a match to TRBD1. There are 14 residues in the CDR3. CDR1 DFQATT and CDR2 SNEGSKA come from the germline V gene (reference sequence). Trimming took 6 bases from V and 0 from J; bases not matched to a gene: 4. CDR3 bases: TGCAGTGCCCAGGGACAGTCAACTAATGAAAAACTGTTTTTT. It codes for CSAQGQSTNEKLFF.